These T cell receptor beta chains were read from a single sample in a study of CD8+ T cells in alopecia areata. The protocol was immunoSEQ multiplex PCR, while the TCRdb copy is restricted to in-frame clones and leaves out a portion. The top ten hold roughly 25% of the sample, which has 110,000 or so clones, roughly 55% seen once. The source material was NKG2D-low CD8+ T cells sorted from blood. The source is a human donor with alopecia areata. Each CDR3 is given with its conserved first and last residue. D genes are given only for firm matches. Some rows mark clone size as missing; the rest say once, few, many or name a class of expanded clone.

TRBV5-1	-	few	TRBJ2-7	TGCGCCAGCAGCTTGGACACACAGGGTACGTCGTACGAGCAGTACTTC	CASSLDTQGTSYEQYF
TRBV13	-	-	TRBJ2-7	TGTGCCAGCAGATCCGCCGGGTCCTACGAGCAGTACTTC	CASRSAGSYEQYF
TRBV29-1	TRBD1	few	TRBJ1-5	TGCAGCGTTGTCGGTCAGGGGGATGAGCAGCCCCAGCATTTT	CSVVGQGDEQPQHF
TRBV27	-	-	TRBJ1-2	TGTGCCAGCAGTTTTCGGGGCCACAGGGAGACGCAAAACTATGGCTACACCTTC	CASSFRGHRETQNYGYTF
TRBV28	TRBD2	-	TRBJ2-1	TGTGCCAGCAGTTTTAGGCTAGCGGGTGCCAAGGTTGAGCAGTTCTTC	CASSFRLAGAKVEQFF
TRBV6-1	TRBD1	few	TRBJ1-1	TGTGCCAGCAGCCTACTACAGACAGGGAGGTTTGAAGCTTTCTTT	CASSLLQTGRFEAFF
TRBV7-9	TRBD2	once	TRBJ2-1	TGTGCCAGCAGCACCCTAGCGGGAGGAAACTACAATGAGCAGTTCTTC	CASSTLAGGNYNEQFF
TRBV4-1	-	-	TRBJ2-7	TGCGCCAGCAGCCAAAAGACAGTGAGCTCCTACGAGCAGTACTTC	CASSQKTVSSYEQYF
TRBV7-7	-	-	TRBJ2-1	TGTGCTAGCAGCTTAGCCAGTCTTACCTACAATGAGCAGTTCTTC	CASSLASLTYNEQFF
TRBV23-1	TRBD2	-	TRBJ2-1	TGCGCCTTAGGGGCGGGAGGTTACAATGAGCAGTTCTTC	CALGAGGYNEQFF
TRBV7-9	-	-	TRBJ2-7	TGTGCCAGCAGCACAGGAGCCTACGAGCAGTACTTC	CASSTGAYEQYF
TRBV4-1	-	few	TRBJ2-7	TGCGCCAGCAGCCAGGAACCGGGACTGCACTCCTACGAGCAGTACTTC	CASSQEPGLHSYEQYF
TRBV28	TRBD2	-	TRBJ2-7	TGTGCCAGCAGTTCACCGGGACTAGATTCCTACGAGCAGTACTTC	CASSSPGLDSYEQYF
TRBV7-9	-	few	TRBJ1-1	TGTGCCAGCAGCCCCTCGTGGTCCACTGAAGCTTTCTTT	CASSPSWSTEAFF
TRBV25-1	TRBD1	-	TRBJ2-7	TGTGCCAGCAGCGGGACAGGGTCCTACGAGCAGTACTTC	CASSGTGSYEQYF
TRBV6-5	-	-	TRBJ2-2	TGTGCCAGCAGCCGAGCCGGGGAGCTGTTTTTT	CASSRAGELFF
TRBV11-2	TRBD2	few	TRBJ2-7	TGTGCCAGCAGCTGGACTAGCGGGATAGGTTCGGGTGGCGAGCAGTACTTC	CASSWTSGIGSGGEQYF
TRBV5-1	-	few	TRBJ1-1	TGCGCCAGCAGCTCGAAACAGGGTTTGGCTGAAGCTTTCTTT	CASSSKQGLAEAFF
TRBV7-7	-	-	TRBJ2-1	TGTGCTAGCACCAGGGCAGGCAACCAAGAGACCCAGTTCTTC	CASTRAGNQETQFF
TRBV7-3	-	-	TRBJ2-1	TGTGCCAGCAGCTTAGGACTTGACTCCTACAATGAGCAGTTCTTC	CASSLGLDSYNEQFF
TRBV23-1	-	-	TRBJ2-5	TGCGCCAGCAGTCAATCCCATAAGGCCCAGTACTTC	CASSQSHKAQYF
TRBV13	-	few	TRBJ1-5	TGTGCCAGCAGTCTCGGGACACACCTCAATCAGCCCCAGCATTTT	CASSLGTHLNQPQHF
TRBV28	-	-	TRBJ1-1	TGTGCCAGTCGACGGCGGAACACTGAAGCTTTCTTT	CASRRRNTEAFF
TRBV19	TRBD1	once	TRBJ2-7	TGTGCCAGTAGCTCAGGGGGTTCCTACGAGCAGTACTTC	CASSSGGSYEQYF
TRBV29-1	-	-	TRBJ1-1	TGCAGCGTTGAAGATCCGTTACGGTCCTCGGAAGCTTTCTTT	CSVEDPLRSSEAFF
TRBV9	TRBD1	-	TRBJ1-2	TGTGCCAGCAGCGTAGGGGACAGGGGTAACTATGGCTACACCTTC	CASSVGDRGNYGYTF
TRBV5-6	TRBD2	-	TRBJ2-3	TGTGCCAGCACCCACGGACTAGCCCTCACAGATACGCAGTATTTT	CASTHGLALTDTQYF
TRBV6-5	-	-	TRBJ1-2	TGTGCCAGCAGCCAGGGAGGGGATGGCTACACCTTC	CASSQGGDGYTF
TRBV7-9	TRBD2	few	TRBJ2-7	TGTGCCAGCAGCTCATCGACTAGCGGGAGACGGTACGAGCAGTACTTC	CASSSSTSGRRYEQYF
TRBV27	TRBD2	-	TRBJ2-5	TGTGCCAGCGGGTCTCGGGGGGGTGGGACCCAGTACTTC	CASGSRGGGTQYF
TRBV13	-	few	TRBJ2-1	TGTGCCAGCAGCTTAGGTCCCTACCCCTGGTTCTTC	CASSLGPYPWFF
TRBV7-9	-	-	TRBJ2-4	TGTGCCAGCAGCTCCCCCCAGTCGGTCATTCAGTACTTC	CASSSPQSVIQYF
TRBV4-2	-	few	TRBJ1-4	TGTGCCAGCAGCCAAGATGGGGGGGCGCGCGAAAAACTGTTTTTT	CASSQDGGAREKLFF